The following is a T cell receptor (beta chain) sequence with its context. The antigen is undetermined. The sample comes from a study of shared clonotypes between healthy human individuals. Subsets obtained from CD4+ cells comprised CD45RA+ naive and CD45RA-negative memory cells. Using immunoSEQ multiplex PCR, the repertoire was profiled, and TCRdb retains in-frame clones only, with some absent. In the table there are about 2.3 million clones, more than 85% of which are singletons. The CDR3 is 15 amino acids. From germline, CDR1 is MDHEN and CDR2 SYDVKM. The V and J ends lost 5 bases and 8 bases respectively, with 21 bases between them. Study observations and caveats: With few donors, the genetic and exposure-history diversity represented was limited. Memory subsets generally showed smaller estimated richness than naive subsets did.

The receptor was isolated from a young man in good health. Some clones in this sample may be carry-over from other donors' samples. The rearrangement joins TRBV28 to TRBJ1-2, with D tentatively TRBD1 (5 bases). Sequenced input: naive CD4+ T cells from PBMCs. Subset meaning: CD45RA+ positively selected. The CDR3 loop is CASSPGGAGSEGYTF. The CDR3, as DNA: TGTGCCAGCAGTCCCGGTGGGGCAGGTAGTGAAGGCTACACCTTC.